What follows are 19 T cell receptor beta chains derived from one specimen sequenced in a study of control samples from healthy donors and cancer patients. The repertoire was sequenced with immunoSEQ multiplex PCR; TCRdb's copy has only in-frame clones and lacks some. The profile shows 150,000 or so clones, about 90% of them singletons. The sequenced material came from blood. Receptors were obtained from a man aged 18 to 30 in good health.

J is TRBJ2-2 and V is TRBV9, with 10 nucleotides matching TRBD2. This CDR3 is 16 amino acids long. The germline CDR1 and CDR2 sequences are SGDLS and YYNGEE. Trimming at V came to 4 bases and at J to 4 bases, leaving 7 bases not matched to a gene. The CDR3 DNA follows: TGTGCCAGCAGCCTCTGGACTAGCGGAGCCACCGGGGAGCTGTTTTTT. Amino acids: CASSLWTSGATGELFF. The full variable domain, its missing parts supplied by reference TRBV9 and TRBJ2-2, is DSGVTQTPKHLITATGQRVTLRCSPRSGDLSVYWYQQSLDQGLQFLIQYYNGEERAKGNILERFSAQQFPDLHSELNLSSLELGDSALYFCASSLWTSGATGELFFGEGSRLTVL.

This chain links TRBV19 with TRBJ1-5, with D uncertain. This CDR3 is 12 amino acids long. Trimming removed 3 bases at V and 7 bases at J, with 7 bases between. From germline, CDR1 is LNHDA and CDR2 SQIVND (reference sequence). This chain's CDR3 is CASSILEQPQHF. Written as DNA, the CDR3 is TGTGCCAGTAGTATCCTTGAGCAGCCCCAGCATTTT. Full variable domain (remainder filled in from reference TRBV19 and TRBJ1-5): DGGITQSPKYLFRKEGQNVTLSCEQNLNHDAMYWYRQDPGQGLRLIYYSQIVNDFQKGDIAEGYSVSREKKESFPLTVTSAQKNPTAFYLCASSILEQPQHFGDGTRLSIL.

This rearrangement joins TRBV7-9 to TRBJ1-2; D is uncertain. In germline, CDR1 is SEHNR, CDR2 FQNEAQ (reference sequence). The V and J ends lost 0 bases and 2 bases respectively, with 16 bases between them. CDR3 length: 17 amino acids. DNA for the CDR3: TGTGCCAGCAGCTTAGCGGTGCCAGCGTCACGGAACTATGGCTACACCTTC. This sequence encodes CASSLAVPASRNYGYTF.

The chain uses TRBV18 and TRBJ2-7; D is possibly TRBD2 (7 bases). CDR3 length equals 15 residues. V was shortened by 6 bases and J by 2 bases, with 17 bases between the two germline ends. CDR1 and CDR2 (germline): KGHSH, LQKENI. The CDR3 nucleotides are TGTGCCAGCTCCCCAATCGTCGGGGGGCCCTACGAGCAGTACTTC. As protein: CASSPIVGGPYEQYF.

This clone has a single count. The rearrangement joins TRBV6-5 to TRBJ2-7, with 8 bases lining up with TRBD1. This CDR3 has 13 residues. The junction had 4 bases not matched to a gene; V was cut back by 6 bases and J by 3 bases. Germline V CDR1 and CDR2: MNHEY, SVGAGI. The CDR3: CASSAGQDYEQYF. The CDR3 nucleotides are TGTGCCAGCAGCGCGGGACAGGACTACGAGCAGTACTTC.

The CDR3 protein is CASSLKGKNTEAFF. For the CDR3, the DNA is TGCGCCAGCAGCTTGAAGGGGAAGAACACTGAAGCTTTCTTT. V usage is TRBV5-1 and J usage is TRBJ1-1, with D possibly matching TRBD1 (5 bases). Trimming stripped 1 base from V and 1 base from J, with 8 bases between. This CDR3 contains 14 residues. Per germline, CDR1 SGHRS and CDR2 YFSETQ.

V gene TRBV19 combines with J gene TRBJ2-2; TRBD2 agrees at 11 bases. V was clipped by 5 bases and J by 4 bases; unmatched bases: 6. The CDR3 consists of 16 residues. The germline V gene encodes CDR1 LNHDA and CDR2 SQIVND (reference sequence). The CDR3 region is CASSRLAGPFTGELFF. CDR3 DNA sequence: TGTGCCAGTAGTCGACTAGCGGGGCCCTTCACCGGGGAGCTGTTTTTT.

Notes on this clone: Other DNA sequences within the sample encode an identical CDR3. The V and J genes are TRBV19 and TRBJ2-2, with D tentatively TRBD1 (5 bases). Germline V gene lookup returns CDR1 LNHDA and CDR2 SQIVND (reference sequence). The CDR3 is 14 amino acids. With 3 bases removed from V and 2 bases from J, the gap between germline ends came to 7 bases. The CDR3 loop is CASSIDRNTGELFF. DNA of the CDR3: TGTGCCAGTAGTATCGACAGAAACACCGGGGAGCTGTTTTTT. The variable domain in full, with the rest retrieved from reference TRBV19 and TRBJ2-2, is DGGITQSPKYLFRKEGQNVTLSCEQNLNHDAMYWYRQDPGQGLRLIYYSQIVNDFQKGDIAEGYSVSREKKESFPLTVTSAQKNPTAFYLCASSIDRNTGELFFGEGSRLTVL.

The V call is TRBV3-1 (or the pseudogene TRBV3-2), the J call TRBJ1-1; D not resolved. This CDR3 is 13 amino acids long. The V and J ends lost 1 base and 8 bases respectively, with 11 bases between them. Germline V gives CDR1 LGHDT, CDR2 YNNKEL (reference sequence). As DNA, the CDR3 is TGTGCCAGCAGCCAAGTATACCTGGGGGAAGCTTTCTTT. Residues: CASSQVYLGEAFF.

This clone was seen just once. The chain carries TRBV5-1 and TRBJ1-2, with D possibly matching TRBD1 (6 bases). The V end was cut by 4 bases, the J end by 6 bases, with 16 bases between. Germline V gene lookup returns CDR1 SGHRS and CDR2 YFSETQ. The CDR3 sequence is 14 residues long. The CDR3 bases are TGCGCCAGCAGCGATCGACAAGGGGGAGATGGCTACACCTTC. Protein: CASSDRQGGDGYTF.

This chain connects TRBV19 to TRBJ1-2, with D perhaps TRBD1 (5 bases). Germline-derived CDR1 and CDR2 are LNHDA and SQIVND (reference sequence). This CDR3 has 12 residues. V lost 8 bases and J lost 1, with 8 bases in between. The CDR3 protein is CASGGYNYGYTF. In DNA form, the CDR3 reads TGTGCCAGTGGGGGATATAACTATGGCTACACCTTC.

The chain recombines TRBV29-1 with TRBJ1-1; no clear D gene. This CDR3 has 10 residues. The V end lost 4 bases, the J end lost 3 bases, and 3 bases lay between the germline ends. Per the germline V gene, CDR1 is SQVTM and CDR2 is ANQGSEA. CDR3 nucleotide sequence: TGCAGCGTTGCACACACTGAAGCTTTCTTT. It codes for CSVAHTEAFF.

The chain uses TRBV11-1 and TRBJ2-3; D perhaps matches TRBD1 (6 bases). The V gene's germline CDR1 is SGHAT and CDR2 FQDESV (reference sequence). The CDR3 loop spans 18 amino acids. V lost 0 bases and J lost 0, with 16 bases in between. As DNA, the CDR3 is TGTGCCAGCAGCTTAGCGAACAACCGGGACACAAGCACAGATACGCAGTATTTT. This sequence encodes CASSLANNRDTSTDTQYF.

The genes are TRBV6-5 and TRBJ1-2; no firm D call. The CDR3 consists of 16 residues. Germline V CDR1 and CDR2: MNHEY, SVGAGI. The germline V and J ends were trimmed by 0 bases and 5 bases, with 16 bases remaining between them. The CDR3 is CASSYSSRSSGYGYTF. Here the CDR3 DNA reads TGTGCCAGCAGTTACTCGTCACGCTCTTCGGGATATGGCTACACCTTC.

CDR3 sequence reads: CASSTGGVFTGELFF. CDR3 DNA sequence: TGTGCCAGTAGTACAGGGGGCGTATTCACCGGGGAGCTGTTTTTT. The genes are TRBV19 and TRBJ2-2, with 8 bases that match TRBD1. The trim removed 4 bases at V and 4 bases at J, leaving 5 bases unmatched. This CDR3 has 15 residues. Germline CDR1 LNHDA, CDR2 SQIVND (reference sequence).

The chain uses TRBV13 and TRBJ1-2, with a weak D call TRBD1 (5 bases). This CDR3 has 18 amino acids. Germline V lookup: CDR1 PRHDT, CDR2 FYEKMQ (reference sequence). V dropped 5 bases and J dropped 4 bases, with 26 bases sitting between them. The chain's CDR3 is CASSPGSGVGQGIYGYTF. The CDR3 DNA reads TGTGCCAGCAGCCCCGGCTCGGGTGTCGGGCAGGGAATCTATGGCTACACCTTC.

The rearrangement uses TRBV4-1 and TRBJ2-3, with TRBD2 identical over 9 bases. V shed 0 bases, J shed 5 bases, and the junction held 12 bases outside the gene matches. Germline V gene lookup returns CDR1 MGHRA and CDR2 YSYEKL. This CDR3 spans 18 amino acids. CDR3 in DNA: TGCGCCAGCAGCCAAGATCTTTGGACTAGCGCCAGGAAAGATACGCAGTATTTT. Amino acids: CASSQDLWTSARKDTQYF.

The chain recombines TRBV19 with TRBJ1-5; unclear D gene. The germline V gene encodes CDR1 LNHDA and CDR2 SQIVND (reference sequence). CDR3 length equals 15 residues. The V end was cut by 0 bases, the J end by 4 bases, with 10 bases between. The CDR3 bases are TGTGCCAGTAGTATAGATCAAGTCCTAAATCAGCCCCAGCATTTT. It is translated as CASSIDQVLNQPQHF.

The chain recombines TRBV4-1 with TRBJ1-2; D ambiguous. This CDR3 comprises 13 residues. Trimming removed 0 bases at V and 10 bases at J, with 12 bases between. Germline values: CDR1 MGHRA, CDR2 YSYEKL. The CDR3 is CASSQESDGTYTF. The CDR3 nucleotides read TGCGCCAGCAGCCAAGAATCGGACGGCACCTACACCTTC.